This T cell receptor (beta chain) derives from a study of OX40 agonist ivuxolimab in advanced cancers. Study outcomes and limitations: Among the lowest levels of clonal expansion were found in partial responders at 0.1-3.0 mg/kg.

Worth noting for this clone: The antigen remains unidentified.

Sequencing used immunoSEQ multiplex PCR; TCRdb keeps in-frame clones, though not all of them. This sample has tens of thousands of clones, with around 84% found just once. The CDR3 consists of 15 residues. CDR1 and CDR2 (germline): MNHNS, SASEGT. The chain is built from TRBV6-1 and TRBJ2-5; TRBD1 might be the D (5 bases). The last part of the DNA fits TRBJ2-7 better; the J call may be wrong. The receptor was derived from an adult with an advanced solid tumor such as melanoma, head and neck, liver or kidney cancer. Sequenced material: CD4+ or CD8+ T cells sorted from blood, taken in a trial of the OX40 agonist ivuxolimab. The CDR3 sequence: CASSEYQGQSYEQYF. CDR3 coding DNA: TGTGCCAGCAGTGAATACCAGGGTCAATCCTACGAGCAGTACTTC.